This TCR beta chain is drawn from a study of T cells in Graves' hyperthyroidism and ophthalmopathy. Authors of the study amplified TCR beta CDR3 regions from RNA transcripts. Carried out on the TCR CDR3, a first-round RT-PCR used the HTBI primer set. One entry per CDR3 protein results from TCRdb running MiXCR on the multiplex PCR reads. The sample has 700,000 or so distinct CDR3 sequences; over 15% are singletons. In germline, CDR1 is KGHSH, CDR2 LQKENI. With V trimmed by 1 base and J by 2 bases, 2 bases remained unmatched. The CDR3 is 16 amino acids. This clonotype has only a few counts. Absent ophthalmopathy progression within 18 months defined stable Graves' hyperthyroidism.

The sequenced sample consisted of blood. V usage is TRBV18 and J usage is TRBJ1-3; 10 bases match TRBD1. The TCR was taken from a man aged 18 to 30 with Graves' hyperthyroidism. As DNA, the CDR3 is TGTGCCAGCTCACCACGACAGGGGGCGCCTGGAAACACCATATATTTT. Its translation: CASSPRQGAPGNTIYF.